The clone carrying this TCR beta chain was seen more than once but under ten times. Its antigen is as yet unknown. Following extraction, RNA underwent reverse transcription to cDNA, which served as the sequencing template. This table comes from immunoSEQ multiplex PCR, and its TCRdb copy is limited to in-frame clones, with some not included. The sample has about 120,000 clones, about 60% seen once. This sample is part of a study of CD8+ T cells in alopecia areata. Findings of the study overall: In scalp samples, resident alphabeta T cells of normal skin are also sequenced.

V was shortened by 6 bases and J by 10 bases, with 15 bases between the two germline ends. Germline V CDR1 and CDR2: MNHNY, SVGAGI (reference sequence). The length of the CDR3 is 12 residues. The sequence was collected from a human donor in good health. The chain carries TRBV6-6 and TRBJ1-1, with D unresolved. The sequenced sample was CD4+ T cells sorted from blood. The CDR3, as DNA: TGTGCCAGCAGCCCGGAGAGCAAGTTAGCTTTCTTT. It translates to CASSPESKLAFF.